This T cell receptor (beta chain) came from a study of shared clonotypes between healthy human individuals. TCRdb's copy holds only in-frame clones and misses some; the assay was immunoSEQ multiplex PCR. The data contain roughly 2 million clones, approximately 94% of them seen just once; the ten biggest clones take up around 0.13%. CDR1 is MNHEY and CDR2 is SVGAGI in the germline V gene. CDR3 length equals 15 residues. The trim removed 7 bases at V and 4 bases at J, leaving 9 bases unmatched. This TCR was recovered from a young man in good health. Sequenced sample: naive CD4+ T cells sorted from blood. The subset here: CD45RA+ positively selected. This chain connects TRBV6-5 to TRBJ1-2, with TRBD1 matching 10 bases. The CDR3 region is CASNDRTGGVYGYTF. As DNA, the CDR3 is TGTGCCAGCAACGACCGGACAGGGGGTGTCTATGGCTACACCTTC.